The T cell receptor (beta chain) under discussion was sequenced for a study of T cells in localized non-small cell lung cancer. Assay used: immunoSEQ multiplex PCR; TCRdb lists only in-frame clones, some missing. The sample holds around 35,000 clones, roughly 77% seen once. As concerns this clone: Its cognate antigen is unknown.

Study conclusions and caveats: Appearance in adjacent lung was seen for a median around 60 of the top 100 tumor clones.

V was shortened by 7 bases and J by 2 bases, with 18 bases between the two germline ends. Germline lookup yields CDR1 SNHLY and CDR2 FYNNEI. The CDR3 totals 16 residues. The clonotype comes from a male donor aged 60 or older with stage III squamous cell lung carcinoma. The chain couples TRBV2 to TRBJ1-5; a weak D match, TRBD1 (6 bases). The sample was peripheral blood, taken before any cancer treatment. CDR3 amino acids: CASTRLGGAGNQPQHF. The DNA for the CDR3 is TGTGCCAGCACTCGCCTCGGGGGGGCCGGCAATCAGCCCCAGCATTTT.